Presented here are 32 T cell receptor beta chains from one specimen sequenced in a study of blood T cell repertoires in COVID-19. The assay was immunoSEQ multiplex PCR, and TCRdb's table has in-frame clones only and misses some. The table lists 310,000 or so clones, 90% of them singletons. Material for sequencing was PBMCs or T cells enriched from blood (not recorded which). The receptors here all came from a woman aged 18-29 years with acute COVID-19.

The CDR3, as DNA: TGTGCCAGCAGCCTTGACACCGGGACTAGCAGCTACAATGAGCAGTTCTTC. Translated: CASSLDTGTSSYNEQFF. The chain recombines TRBV5-5 with TRBJ2-1; 9 nucleotides match TRBD2. This CDR3 contains 17 residues. Losses at the gene ends were 4 bases for V and 3 bases for J; bases not matched to a gene: 11. Germline V lookup: CDR1 SGHKS, CDR2 YYEKEE (reference sequence).

This clone was seen more than once but under ten times. The V and J genes are TRBV19 and TRBJ1-4; D is unclear. The CDR3 spans 14 residues. V was trimmed by 6 bases and J by 13 bases, leaving 21 bases between them. CDR1 LNHDA and CDR2 SQIVND come from the germline V gene (reference sequence). CDR3 amino acids: CASSNINAPSALFF. The CDR3 DNA follows: TGTGCCAGTAGCAACATCAACGCCCCCAGTGCACTGTTTTTT.

The chain carries TRBV7-9 and TRBJ2-6; 8 bases agree with TRBD1. The germline V gene has CDR1 SEHNR and CDR2 FQNEAQ (reference sequence). This CDR3 region has 19 residues. Germline trimming cut 0 bases from V and 0 bases from J; bases unmatched to any gene: 7. CDR3 in DNA: TGTGCCAGCAGCTTAGCGGGGACAGGTCCTATCTCTGGGGCCAACGTCCTGACTTTC. Protein sequence: CASSLAGTGPISGANVLTF.

Details on this clone: At one of its ends the junction is not consistent with the germline gene, which may arise from a read error. The rearrangement joins TRBV11-3 to TRBJ2-6, with 10 bases aligning to TRBD1. Germline loops: CDR1 SGHNT, CDR2 YENEEA. The CDR3 covers 21 residues. CDR3 loop: CASCLDGTGVKIGSGANVLTF. The CDR3 coding sequence is TGTGCCAGCTGCTTAGATGGGACAGGGGTAAAAATAGGCTCTGGGGCCAACGTCCTGACTTTC.

V gene TRBV19 combines with J gene TRBJ1-5, with D maybe TRBD1 (6 bases). V was clipped by 9 bases and J by 3 bases, with 18 bases between them. The CDR3 length is 15 residues. Germline-derived CDR1 and CDR2 are LNHDA and SQIVND (reference sequence). Here the CDR3 DNA reads TGTGCCAGCACAATCAGGGGAAATCTCAATCAGCCCCAGCATTTT. As protein: CASTIRGNLNQPQHF.

This clone appeared once. This chain connects TRBV27 to TRBJ1-1; 7 bases match TRBD1. CDR1 is MNHEY, CDR2 SMNVEV, per germline (reference sequence). V lost 5 bases, J lost 12 bases, and 9 bases stayed unmatched. The CDR3 length is 12 residues. Written as DNA, the CDR3 is TGTGCCAGCAGTACACAACAGGGGCGGACTTTCTTT. Its translation: CASSTQQGRTFF.

The chain joins TRBV6-4 to TRBJ2-1; 7 bases fit TRBD2. CDR3 size: 15 residues. The V and J ends lost 5 bases and 7 bases, in that order; junction bases with no gene match: 11. Germline assignment: CDR1 MRHNA and CDR2 SNTAGT. The CDR3 reads CASSPTSAGGNEQFF. The DNA of the CDR3 is TGTGCCAGCAGTCCCACATCCGCCGGGGGGAATGAGCAGTTCTTC.

The rearrangement links TRBV28 to TRBJ2-1, with D possibly TRBD2 on 5 matching bases. V lost 2 bases and J 4 bases, leaving 9 bases between the germline ends. This CDR3 has 14 amino acids. Germline CDR1 and CDR2: MDHEN and SYDVKM. This CDR3 is CASSLPKRYNEQFF. CDR3 bases: TGTGCCAGCAGTTTACCCAAGCGGTACAATGAGCAGTTCTTC.

CDR3 region: CASSQTQGFPEAFF. In nucleotides, the CDR3 is TGCGCCAGCAGCCAAACACAGGGATTTCCTGAAGCTTTCTTT. V and J are TRBV4-1 and TRBJ1-1, with a possible D match to TRBD1 (6 bases). Trimming removed 2 bases from V and 6 bases from J, with 13 bases in between. Per germline, CDR1 MGHRA and CDR2 YSYEKL. This CDR3 is 14 amino acids long.

The gene calls are TRBV7-2 and TRBJ2-5, with D uncertain. This CDR3 comprises 13 residues. Germline V CDR1 and CDR2: SGHTA, FQGNSA. V lost 4 bases and J 4 bases, leaving 10 bases between the germline ends. CDR3 coding DNA: TGTGCCAGCAGCTCCGACTTAACAGAGACCCAGTACTTC. Protein sequence: CASSSDLTETQYF.

This chain links TRBV7-2 with TRBJ1-1; the match to TRBD1 covers 7 bases. V dropped 5 bases and J dropped 4; count of bases not matched to a gene: 4. Germline V gene data show CDR1 as SGHTA and CDR2 as FQGNSA. This CDR3 is 13 amino acids long. CDR3 coding DNA: TGTGCCAGCAGCGAGACAGGGTTCACTGAAGCTTTCTTT. This translates into CASSETGFTEAFF. Supplemented by reference TRBV7-2 and TRBJ1-1, the full variable domain reads GAGVSQSPSNKVTEKGKDVELRCDPISGHTALYWYRQSLGQGLEFLIYFQGNSAPDKSGLPSDRFSAERTGGSVSTLTIQRTQQEDSAVYLCASSETGFTEAFFGQGTRLTVV.

In its sample, this clone was seen a few times. This chain connects TRBV7-3 to TRBJ2-3; 7 bases map to TRBD2. Trimming cost V 5 bases and J 5 bases; bases outside gene matches: 4. This CDR3 has 13 residues. From germline, CDR1 is SGHTA and CDR2 FQGTGA. The CDR3 reads CASSIGLGDTQYF. The CDR3 DNA is TGTGCCAGCAGCATCGGACTAGGAGATACGCAGTATTTT.

The sample holds one count of this clone. This chain links TRBV7-9 with TRBJ2-6; D gene uncertain. The CDR3 is 14 residues long. V lost 3 bases, J lost 1 base, and 4 bases lay in between. Germline lookup yields CDR1 SEHNR and CDR2 FQNEAQ (reference sequence). The CDR3 region is CASSLSSGANVLTF. The CDR3 DNA sequence: TGTGCCAGCAGCTTGTCTTCTGGGGCCAACGTCCTGACTTTC.

This chain links TRBV5-1 with TRBJ1-1; D unclear. The CDR3 is made up of 15 amino acids. The germline V and J ends were trimmed by 0 bases and 6 bases, with 15 bases remaining between them. Germline loops: CDR1 SGHRS, CDR2 YFSETQ. This CDR3 reads CASSLGLSPGSEAFF. CDR3 coding DNA: TGCGCCAGCAGCTTGGGACTCTCTCCGGGGTCTGAAGCTTTCTTT.

V is TRBV20-1 and J is TRBJ2-3; D possibly corresponds to TRBD2 (5 bases). The CDR3 has 11 residues. V lost 2 bases, J lost 7 bases, and 7 bases lay in between. The germline V gene has CDR1 DFQATT and CDR2 SNEGSKA (reference sequence). CDR3 amino acids: CSARPGNTQYF. The CDR3 coding sequence is TGCAGTGCTAGACCCGGGAATACGCAGTATTTT.

This clone was counted once. This rearrangement joins TRBV19 to TRBJ1-6; 7 bases map to TRBD1. CDR1 and CDR2 (germline): LNHDA, SQIVND (reference sequence). CDR3 length equals 14 residues. Losses at the gene ends were 7 bases for V and 6 bases for J; bases not matched to a gene: 6. This CDR3 reads CASNPGTANSPLHF. The CDR3 nucleotides read TGTGCCAGTAATCCTGGGACAGCTAATTCACCCCTCCACTTT. Using reference TRBV19 and TRBJ1-6 for the parts outside the CDR3, the full variable domain is DGGITQSPKYLFRKEGQNVTLSCEQNLNHDAMYWYRQDPGQGLRLIYYSQIVNDFQKGDIAEGYSVSREKKESFPLTVTSAQKNPTAFYLCASNPGTANSPLHFGNGTRLTVT.

The chain carries TRBV19 and TRBJ2-7, with D perhaps matching TRBD2 (6 bases). Trimming stripped 2 bases from V and 5 bases from J, with 16 bases between. The V gene's germline CDR1 is LNHDA and CDR2 SQIVND (reference sequence). The CDR3 has 15 residues. CDR3 loop: CASSITRGSDHEQYF. CDR3 sequence (DNA): TGTGCCAGTAGTATAACGCGGGGATCGGACCACGAGCAGTACTTC.

The rearrangement joins TRBV7-2 to TRBJ2-7, with TRBD1 as a possible D gene (6 bases). The CDR3 has 11 residues. Germline lookup yields CDR1 SGHTA and CDR2 FQGNSA. V gave up 8 bases and J gave up 3 bases, with 8 bases separating them. The CDR3 sequence is CASGDNYEQYF. CDR3 in DNA: TGTGCCAGCGGGGACAACTACGAGCAGTACTTC.

The V and J genes are TRBV4-2 and TRBJ1-5, with 8 bases identical to TRBD1. The germline CDR1 and CDR2 sequences are LGHNA and YNFKEQ. V shed 0 bases and J 6 bases; nucleotides not matched to a gene: 4. The CDR3 runs to 15 residues. CDR3 protein: CASSQEDRDGQPQHF. The CDR3 DNA sequence: TGTGCCAGCAGCCAAGAGGACAGGGACGGTCAGCCCCAGCATTTT.

The CDR3 coding sequence is TGTGCCAGTAGTATTCGGGCAGGGCCCACTGCCTACGAGCAGTACTTC. The encoded protein is CASSIRAGPTAYEQYF. The chain combines TRBV19 with TRBJ2-7; tentative D call: TRBD1 (5 bases). Per the germline V gene, CDR1 is LNHDA and CDR2 is SQIVND (reference sequence). The CDR3 is 16 amino acids. V was clipped by 3 bases and J by 2 bases, with 17 bases between them.

The CDR3 loop is CASSTQGPPGQPQHF. CDR3 bases: TGTGCCAGCAGTACACAGGGGCCGCCGGGTCAGCCCCAGCATTTT. The rearrangement links TRBV6-5 to TRBJ1-5; 7 nucleotides agree with TRBD1. The CDR3 is 15 residues long. The J segment lost 6 bases and the V segment lost 5 bases, leaving 10 bases of the junction unmatched. CDR1 MNHEY and CDR2 SVGAGI come from the germline V gene.

This chain connects TRBV19 to TRBJ2-1, with a possible D match to TRBD1 (5 bases). V lost 3 bases to trimming and J lost 6 bases, with 12 bases between them. CDR3 size: 14 residues. The germline V gene has CDR1 LNHDA and CDR2 SQIVND (reference sequence). CDR3 sequence reads: CASSIRPRVNEQFF. The DNA of the CDR3 is TGTGCCAGTAGTATTCGACCCAGGGTCAATGAGCAGTTCTTC.

J is TRBJ2-3 and V is TRBV27; 11 positions match TRBD2. Germline lookup yields CDR1 MNHEY and CDR2 SMNVEV (reference sequence). J gave up 4 bases and V 4 bases, and 7 bases lay outside the gene matches. This CDR3 has 16 amino acids. The CDR3 DNA reads as TGTGCCAGCAGTTGGGATAGCGGGAGGGCCGCAGATACGCAGTATTTT. Encoded protein: CASSWDSGRAADTQYF.

The chain uses TRBV25-1 and TRBJ2-1; the D is unclear. V was shortened by 1 base and J by 4 bases, with 14 bases between the two germline ends. The CDR3 runs 16 residues. The germline V gene encodes CDR1 MGHDK and CDR2 SYGVNS. The CDR3 DNA is TGTGCCAGCAGTGAATGGGTTAGCTCATTATACAATGAGCAGTTCTTC. Translating it yields CASSEWVSSLYNEQFF.

The genes are TRBV28 and TRBJ2-7; 15 positions match TRBD2. Germline-derived CDR1 and CDR2 are MDHEN and SYDVKM. With 5 bases clipped from V and 5 bases from J, the junction kept 7 bases outside the gene matches. The CDR3 contains 16 residues. CDR3 nucleotide sequence: TGTGCCAGCAGTCCGGGACTAGCGGGAGGTCGGCACGAGCAGTACTTC. Encoded protein: CASSPGLAGGRHEQYF.

The rearrangement links TRBV10-3 to TRBJ2-7; D may be TRBD2 (6 bases). Trimming removed 6 bases from V and 0 bases from J, with 12 bases in between. The germline V gene has CDR1 ENHRY and CDR2 SYGVKD. The CDR3 runs to 14 residues. The CDR3 DNA follows: TGTGCCATCAGCCCGGCCGGGAGCTCCTACGAGCAGTACTTC. Translation: CAISPAGSSYEQYF.

The genes are TRBV10-2 and TRBJ2-7; 7 nucleotides agree with TRBD2. Germline trimming cut 9 bases from V and 4 bases from J; bases unmatched to any gene: 15. This CDR3 region has 15 residues. Germline V CDR1 and CDR2: WSHSY, SAAADI. CDR3 sequence (DNA): TGCGCCAGGAAGAAGATGGGAGGGCCCTCGTACGAGCAGTACTTC. It is translated as CARKKMGGPSYEQYF.

This clone was recorded only once. The sample has other DNA sequences that encode this CDR3 too. V gene TRBV21-1 combines with J gene TRBJ2-1; the D segment call TRBD2 is taken from the table without a DNA check. TRBV21-1 is a known pseudogene. The CDR3 sequence is 18 residues long. In nucleotides, the CDR3 is TGTGCCAGCAGCAAAGATCGGGAGGGCCGCGGGAAGCACAATGAGCAGTTCTTC. It yields the protein CASSKDREGRGKHNEQFF.

The chain joins TRBV5-1 to TRBJ1-2; 7 bases are a match to TRBD1. This CDR3 has 18 amino acids. Germline assignment: CDR1 SGHRS and CDR2 YFSETQ. V shed 4 bases, J shed 1 base, and the junction held 16 bases outside the gene matches. The CDR3 DNA reads TGCGCCAGCAGCCCGGGACAGCGGACTCCAATTTATAACTATGGCTACACCTTC. This translates into CASSPGQRTPIYNYGYTF. The whole variable domain, remainder taken from reference TRBV5-1 and TRBJ1-2, is KAGVTQTPRYLIKTRGQQVTLSCSPISGHRSVSWYQQTPGQGLQFLFEYFSETQRNKGNFPGRFSGRQFSNSRSEMNVSTLELGDSALYLCASSPGQRTPIYNYGYTFGSGTRLTVV.

The chain combines TRBV5-1 with TRBJ1-3, with 7 bases lining up with TRBD1. Germline V gene data show CDR1 as SGHRS and CDR2 as YFSETQ. The CDR3 sequence is 14 residues long. The trim removed 7 bases at V and 2 bases at J, leaving 6 bases unmatched. This CDR3 reads CASEDRLTGNTIYF. CDR3 in DNA: TGCGCCAGCGAGGACAGGCTTACTGGAAACACCATATATTTT.

CDR3 sequence reads: CATSRDGIGGTEQFF. In DNA form, the CDR3 reads TGTGCCACCAGCAGAGATGGTATTGGCGGGACGGAGCAGTTCTTC. This rearrangement joins TRBV15 to TRBJ2-1; D perhaps matches TRBD2 (6 bases). The CDR3 is made up of 15 amino acids. The V and J ends lost 0 bases and 10 bases respectively, with 16 bases between them. Germline V gene lookup returns CDR1 LNHNV and CDR2 YYDKDF (reference sequence).

This chain connects TRBV6-5 to TRBJ2-2; TRBD2 matches at 9 bases. The CDR3 length is 15 residues. The V segment lost 2 bases and the J segment 5 bases; nucleotides outside the gene matches: 3. CDR1 and CDR2 from the germline V gene are MNHEY and SVGAGI. The CDR3 is CASSYGGRVTGELFF. In DNA, the CDR3 is TGTGCCAGCAGTTACGGCGGGAGGGTAACCGGGGAGCTGTTTTTT.